Each of the 6 T cell receptor beta chains below was sequenced from the same sample in a study of cytomegalovirus exposure and HLA in healthy donors. Vbeta (60) and Jbeta (13) primers were used in the PCR. Data came from immunoSEQ multiplex PCR; TCRdb stores just in-frame clones and leaves some out. Seen in this sample are 150,000 to 200,000 clones; the ten most common clones hold approximately 0.72%. The material sequenced was PBMCs. These receptors all stem from a woman in her late teens or twenties in good health and CMV-seropositive.

This chain joins TRBV6-5 and TRBJ1-1; possible D gene TRBD1, 5 bases. The CDR3 is 14 residues long. V was cut by 6 bases and J by 0 bases, with 11 bases left in between. Per germline, CDR1 MNHEY and CDR2 SVGAGI. The CDR3 protein is CASRIQDMNTEAFF. DNA for the CDR3: TGTGCCAGCAGGATACAGGACATGAACACTGAAGCTTTCTTT.

The rearrangement links TRBV7-9 to TRBJ2-6, with 7 bases fitting TRBD2. Germline CDR1 reads SEHNR; CDR2 reads FQNEAQ (reference sequence). The CDR3 runs to 17 residues. The J segment lost 0 bases and the V segment lost 5 bases, leaving 7 bases of the junction unmatched. The CDR3 reads CASSPWGGVSGANVLTF. The DNA for the CDR3 is TGTGCCAGCAGCCCCTGGGGGGGGGTCTCTGGGGCCAACGTCCTGACTTTC.

The J gene is TRBJ2-7, the V gene TRBV6-5; the D is unclear. The length of the CDR3 is 14 residues. The ends were cut back, 5 bases at V and 5 bases at J, with 16 bases in the middle. The germline V gene has CDR1 MNHEY and CDR2 SVGAGI. The CDR3 DNA reads as TGTGCCAGCAGTCCTTATCAGGAATCCAACGAGCAGTACTTC. This sequence encodes CASSPYQESNEQYF.

The V and J genes are TRBV10-2 and TRBJ2-3, with 11 positions matching TRBD2. The V gene end was trimmed by 6 bases and the J gene end by 4 bases; junction bases not matched to a gene: 9. The CDR3 length is 16 residues. The germline CDR1 and CDR2 sequences are WSHSY and SAAADI. CDR3 loop: CASRDLSGGAADTQYF. In nucleotides, the CDR3 is TGCGCCAGCAGGGACCTTAGCGGGGGGGCGGCAGATACGCAGTATTTT.

The chain employs TRBV5-6 and TRBJ2-5; TRBD1 might be the D (6 bases). In germline, CDR1 is SGHDT, CDR2 YYEEEE. Deletions cut 2 bases from V and 5 bases from J, with 25 bases between. There are 18 residues in the CDR3. CDR3 region: CASSFRDTQAFRRETQYF. The DNA of the CDR3 is TGTGCCAGCAGCTTTCGGGACACCCAAGCTTTCCGGAGGGAGACCCAGTACTTC.

The chain employs TRBV5-1 and TRBJ2-5, with a tentative D call TRBD1 (6 bases). The CDR3 loop spans 15 amino acids. CDR1 and CDR2 (germline): SGHRS, YFSETQ. Trimming left V 0 bases short and J 2 bases short, with 11 bases between. Here the CDR3 reads CASSLAGTMQETQYF. The CDR3 DNA follows: TGCGCCAGCAGCTTGGCCGGGACAATGCAAGAGACCCAGTACTTC.